The next 31 T cell receptor beta chains were all read from a single sample in a study of Ad26.COV2.S vaccination and SARS-CoV-2 variants. Treatment meaning: about 20 received Ad26.COV2.S at low or high dose, single or two shots; several received placebo; per-sample allocation not given. Day 63 after the first vaccine or placebo injection was the time point for sampling. Using immunoSEQ multiplex PCR, the repertoire was profiled, and TCRdb retains in-frame clones only, with some absent. The table lists roughly 410,000 clones, about four fifths of them singletons. The source was peripheral blood, collected in a trial of Ad26.COV2.S vaccine versus placebo. The receptors here all came from a person aged 18 to 65 who received the Ad26.COV2.S COVID-19 vaccine or a placebo.

The chain carries TRBV6-5 and TRBJ1-1, with D uncertain. V was pared by 5 bases and J by 5 bases, with 18 bases between. This CDR3 spans 15 amino acids. Germline lookup yields CDR1 MNHEY and CDR2 SVGAGI. The CDR3 DNA reads TGTGCCAGCAGTCCCCTTGGGATCGGAAGAACTGAAGCTTTCTTT. This gives the protein CASSPLGIGRTEAFF.

This rearrangement joins TRBV5-1 to TRBJ2-2, with D hard to call. Trimming removed 6 bases from V and 9 bases from J, with 15 bases in between. This CDR3 has 13 residues. CDR1 is SGHRS, CDR2 YFSETQ, per germline. CDR3 protein: CASMSHRPWELFF. The CDR3 nucleotides are TGCGCCAGCATGTCGCATCGCCCTTGGGAGCTGTTTTTT. Combining the CDR3 with reference TRBV5-1 and TRBJ2-2 gives the whole variable domain KAGVTQTPRYLIKTRGQQVTLSCSPISGHRSVSWYQQTPGQGLQFLFEYFSETQRNKGNFPGRFSGRQFSNSRSEMNVSTLELGDSALYLCASMSHRPWELFFGEGSRLTVL.

The chain recombines TRBV12-5 with TRBJ1-4, with a weak D call TRBD1 (6 bases). From germline, CDR1 is LGHNT and CDR2 FRNRAP. V lost 1 base to trimming and J lost 5 bases, with 11 bases between them. The CDR3 extends over 15 amino acids. CDR3 sequence: CASGLDRVRNEKLFF. DNA for the CDR3: TGTGCTAGTGGTTTGGACAGGGTAAGGAATGAAAAACTGTTTTTT.

Here the CDR3 DNA reads TGTGCCAGCAGTTTAGTGGCCACCGGGGAGCTGTTTTTT. Translated, it gives CASSLVATGELFF. This chain joins TRBV12-3 or TRBV12-4 and TRBJ2-2, with unresolved D. V was shortened by 1 base and J by 4 bases, with 4 bases between the two germline ends. CDR3 length equals 13 residues.

V is TRBV5-1 and J is TRBJ2-1; 12 nucleotides match TRBD2. The CDR3 length is 15 residues. The germline CDR1 and CDR2 sequences are SGHRS and YFSETQ. Trimming at V came to 1 base and at J to 11 bases, leaving 7 bases not matched to a gene. The CDR3 loop reads CASSLTQTSGSQQFF. CDR3 sequence (DNA): TGCGCCAGCAGCTTGACACAGACTAGCGGGAGTCAGCAGTTCTTC.

V and J are TRBV5-1 and TRBJ1-2; D not certain. CDR3 length: 13 residues. V gave up 2 bases and J gave up 1 base, with 6 bases separating them. In germline, CDR1 is SGHRS, CDR2 YFSETQ. The CDR3: CASSFSSNYGYTF. The DNA of the CDR3 is TGCGCCAGCAGCTTCTCTAGTAACTATGGCTACACCTTC.

This clone was seen once. CDR3 sequence (DNA): TGTGCCAGTAGTACGGACGGCTACAATGAGCAGTTCTTC. The encoded protein is CASSTDGYNEQFF. The rearrangement joins TRBV19 to TRBJ2-1, with D uncertain. Trimming pared 4 bases from V and 3 bases from J, leaving 7 bases between. Germline lookup yields CDR1 LNHDA and CDR2 SQIVND (reference sequence). The CDR3 extends over 13 amino acids.

J is TRBJ2-4 and V is TRBV30; D is undetermined. Trimming left V 5 bases short and J 3 bases short, with 5 bases between. The germline gives CDR1 GTSNPN, CDR2 SVGIG (reference sequence). This CDR3 has 11 residues. The CDR3 DNA reads as TGTGCCTGGGGGTTCAAAAACATTCAGTACTTC. Translation gives CAWGFKNIQYF. The variable domain in full, completed from reference TRBV30 and TRBJ2-4, reads SQTIHQWPATLVQPVGSPLSLECTVEGTSNPNLYWYRQAAGRGLQLLFYSVGIGQISSEVPQNLSASRPQDRQFILSSKKLLLSDSGFYLCAWGFKNIQYFGAGTRLSVL.

The CDR3 DNA reads as TGTGCCAGCAGTACTAGCGGGGGGGCGAGTGAGCAGTTCTTC. This sequence encodes CASSTSGGASEQFF. The V gene is TRBV2, the J gene TRBJ2-1; 13 bases are a match to TRBD2. The CDR3 loop spans 14 amino acids. V shed 5 bases and J 9 bases; nucleotides not matched to a gene: 4. The germline V gene has CDR1 SNHLY and CDR2 FYNNEI.

V and J are TRBV7-9 and TRBJ2-4, with TRBD1 matching over 8 bases. CDR1 SEHNR and CDR2 FQNEAQ come from the germline V gene (reference sequence). This CDR3 contains 14 residues. V was pared by 5 bases and J by 5 bases, with 5 bases of the junction left unmatched. CDR3 sequence: CASSPGTGENIQYF. The CDR3 coding sequence is TGTGCCAGCAGCCCCGGGACAGGTGAAAACATTCAGTACTTC.

This clone was seen a single time. The chain recombines TRBV5-1 with TRBJ1-4; D unclear. Trimming removed 2 bases from V and 6 bases from J, with 14 bases in between. The CDR3 runs to 15 residues. Germline V CDR1 and CDR2: SGHRS, YFSETQ. CDR3 loop: CASSLGNAGDEKLFF. The DNA of the CDR3 is TGCGCCAGCAGCTTAGGGAACGCCGGGGATGAAAAACTGTTTTTT.

The chain combines TRBV11-2 with TRBJ2-7; 8 nucleotides line up with TRBD2. The CDR3 runs 15 residues. The germline gives CDR1 SGHAT, CDR2 FQNNGV. V lost 1 base to trimming and J lost 0 bases; unmatched junction nucleotides: 2. CDR3 sequence: CASSLGRGASYEQYF. The CDR3 DNA reads TGTGCCAGCAGCTTAGGGCGGGGGGCCTCCTACGAGCAGTACTTC.

The V call is TRBV27, the J call TRBJ2-7; D unresolved. This CDR3 region has 14 residues. With 3 bases removed from V and 5 bases from J, the gap between germline ends came to 14 bases. CDR1 is MNHEY and CDR2 is SMNVEV in the germline V gene (reference sequence). The CDR3 is CASSFSGFADEQYF. DNA of the CDR3: TGTGCCAGCAGTTTTTCTGGCTTTGCTGACGAGCAGTACTTC.

The chain couples TRBV11-3 to TRBJ1-1; D is unclear. The germline V and J ends were trimmed by 5 bases and 6 bases, with 16 bases remaining between them. This CDR3 contains 14 residues. Germline V gene lookup returns CDR1 SGHNT and CDR2 YENEEA. CDR3 residues: CASSRGRREAEAFF. Here the CDR3 DNA reads TGTGCCAGCAGCCGCGGACGGAGGGAAGCTGAAGCTTTCTTT. Drawing the rest from reference TRBV11-3 and TRBJ1-1, the complete variable domain is EAGVVQSPRYKIIEKKQPVAFWCNPISGHNTLYWYLQNLGQGPELLIRYENEEAVDDSQLPKDRFSAERLKGVDSTLKIQPAELGDSAVYLCASSRGRREAEAFFGQGTRLTVV.

The J gene is TRBJ1-3, the V gene TRBV10-3; D might be TRBD1 (5 bases). Germline V lookup: CDR1 ENHRY, CDR2 SYGVKD. The V end was cut by 3 bases, the J end by 4 bases, with 16 bases between. This CDR3 contains 16 residues. CDR3 in DNA: TGTGCCATCAGTGATTTGGGGGGACCCGCGGGAAACACCATATATTTT. Encoded protein: CAISDLGGPAGNTIYF.

V and J are TRBV3-1 (or the pseudogene TRBV3-2) and TRBJ2-2; 8 bases agree with TRBD2. V lost 5 bases, J lost 4 bases, and 9 bases stayed unmatched. CDR1 LGHDT and CDR2 YNNKEL come from the germline V gene (reference sequence). The CDR3 sequence is 16 residues long. CDR3 sequence reads: CASSTGGAGATGELFF. The DNA for the CDR3 is TGTGCCAGCAGCACGGGAGGGGCAGGGGCCACCGGGGAGCTGTTTTTT.

V is TRBV18 and J is TRBJ2-3; 7 nucleotides agree with TRBD1. CDR1 is KGHSH, CDR2 LQKENI, per germline. This CDR3 contains 13 residues. Trimming took 6 bases from V and 3 from J; bases not matched to a gene: 3. The DNA for the CDR3 is TGTGCCAGCTCCCGACAGGGAACAGATACGCAGTATTTT. Encoded protein: CASSRQGTDTQYF.

The chain has TRBV6-2 or TRBV6-3 and TRBJ1-5, with TRBD1 matching over 7 bases. The CDR3 spans 14 residues. CDR1 is MNHEY and CDR2 is SVGEGT in the germline V gene. V shed 1 base, J shed 6 bases, and the junction held 3 bases outside the gene matches. This chain's CDR3 is CASSYFSGGQPQHF. The CDR3 DNA reads TGTGCCAGCAGTTACTTTTCAGGGGGTCAGCCCCAGCATTTT.

This clone occurred once. The gene calls are TRBV7-9 and TRBJ1-2; D unclear. Germline CDR1 SEHNR, CDR2 FQNEAQ (reference sequence). V lost 3 bases, J lost 8 bases, and 7 bases lay in between. The CDR3 consists of 11 residues. The CDR3 sequence is CASSFMVGYTF. The CDR3 nucleotides are TGTGCCAGCAGCTTTATGGTCGGCTACACCTTC.

This rearrangement joins TRBV4-1 to TRBJ2-3; possible D gene TRBD1, 6 bases. Trimming left V 3 bases short and J 8 bases short, with 18 bases between. The CDR3 is 15 amino acids. Germline lookup yields CDR1 MGHRA and CDR2 YSYEKL. The CDR3 region is CASSQSRQVRGTQYF. The CDR3, as DNA: TGCGCCAGCAGCCAGAGCCGACAGGTGAGAGGTACGCAGTATTTT.

The genes are TRBV7-6 and TRBJ1-3, with D hard to call. CDR1 and CDR2 (germline): SGHVS, FNYEAQ. V shed 4 bases and J shed 0 bases, with 10 bases lying between them. The CDR3 is made up of 15 amino acids. The CDR3 DNA is TGTGCCAGCAGCTCCGGACGGAACTCTGGAAACACCATATATTTT. It is translated as CASSSGRNSGNTIYF.

The chain joins TRBV6-5 to TRBJ1-1, with D hard to call. Germline V gene sequence: CDR1 MNHEY, CDR2 SVGAGI. V was cut by 7 bases and J by 5 bases, with 14 bases left in between. The CDR3 runs 13 residues. CDR3: CASTPPSNTEAFF. CDR3 DNA: TGTGCCAGCACCCCCCCGAGTAATACTGAAGCTTTCTTT.

This clone was picked up one time. The chain employs TRBV7-9 and TRBJ1-1; D ambiguous. V lost 7 bases and J lost 5, with 11 bases in between. The length of the CDR3 is 12 residues. In germline, CDR1 is SEHNR, CDR2 FQNEAQ (reference sequence). The CDR3 bases are TGTGCCAGCATCCCGGCTGGGACTGAAGCTTTCTTT. This gives the protein CASIPAGTEAFF.

The V gene is TRBV3-1 (or the pseudogene TRBV3-2), the J gene TRBJ2-2, with a possible D match to TRBD1 (6 bases). CDR1 LGHDT and CDR2 YNNKEL come from the germline V gene (reference sequence). The CDR3 spans 15 residues. V lost 2 bases, J lost 4 bases, and 11 bases lay in between. The CDR3 loop is CASSQIQGTTGELFF. The CDR3 region has the DNA TGTGCCAGCAGCCAAATTCAGGGGACCACCGGGGAGCTGTTTTTT.

The V gene is TRBV7-6, the J gene TRBJ2-2; D is tentatively TRBD1 or TRBD2 (6 bases each). The CDR3 runs to 17 residues. V lost 2 bases and J lost 4, with 17 bases in between. Germline V gene data show CDR1 as SGHVS and CDR2 as FNYEAQ. DNA for the CDR3: TGTGCCAGCAGCTTAATCGCGGGAAGAGGGGGCACCGGGGAGCTGTTTTTT. Translated, it gives CASSLIAGRGGTGELFF.

The rearrangement joins TRBV4-2 to TRBJ2-7, with 15 bases fitting TRBD2. The CDR3 extends over 20 amino acids. J was trimmed by 0 bases and V by 4 bases; bases with no gene match: 13. Germline values: CDR1 LGHNA, CDR2 YNFKEQ. For the CDR3, the DNA is TGTGCCAGCAGCCCCGAGCCAGGACTAGCGGGGGGGCCCATCTCCTACGAGCAGTACTTC. It encodes CASSPEPGLAGGPISYEQYF.

The V call is TRBV25-1, the J call TRBJ1-3, with 7 nucleotides matching TRBD1. V was clipped by 3 bases and J by 4 bases; unmatched bases: 6. Germline V gene data show CDR1 as MGHDK and CDR2 as SYGVNS. This CDR3 has 15 amino acids. The CDR3, as DNA: TGTGCCAGCAGTGATCCAAGGACAGGAGGAAACACCATATATTTT. Translated: CASSDPRTGGNTIYF.

This sequence joins TRBV3-1 (or the pseudogene TRBV3-2) and TRBJ2-1, with 7 bases that match TRBD2. V trimming: 2 bases; J trimming: 4 bases; junction bases outside the gene matches: 5. Germline CDR1 is LGHDT and CDR2 is YNNKEL (reference sequence). The CDR3 spans 15 residues. The CDR3 coding sequence is TGTGCCAGCAGCCAACTTAGCGGGCCGTACAATGAGCAGTTCTTC. This gives the protein CASSQLSGPYNEQFF.

The chain combines TRBV19 with TRBJ2-1; TRBD2 matches at 7 bases. Germline trimming cut 6 bases from V and 10 bases from J; bases unmatched to any gene: 12. CDR1 LNHDA and CDR2 SQIVND come from the germline V gene (reference sequence). The CDR3 has 14 amino acids. The CDR3 here is CASRDPGGTGEQFF. The CDR3 nucleotides read TGTGCCAGTAGGGACCCGGGAGGTACCGGCGAGCAGTTCTTC.

The rearrangement uses TRBV30 and TRBJ2-2; D remains unclear. CDR1 GTSNPN and CDR2 SVGIG come from the germline V gene (reference sequence). The CDR3 length is 15 residues. V was pared by 3 bases and J by 8 bases, with 19 bases between. CDR3 protein: CAWREIDLLRGELFF. The DNA of the CDR3 is TGTGCCTGGAGGGAAATCGACCTATTGAGGGGGGAGCTGTTTTTT.

In the case of this clone: It differs at one base from a far larger clone, so likely a read error. Here the CDR3 reads CASSRNSGANVLTF. The CDR3 coding sequence is TGTGCCAGCAGCCGGAACTCTGGGGCCAACGTCCTGACTTTC. The chain employs TRBV7-9 and TRBJ2-6; D is unresolved. The CDR3 has 14 amino acids. Germline lookup yields CDR1 SEHNR and CDR2 FQNEAQ (reference sequence). The V gene lost 5 bases and the J gene lost 0 bases, with 5 bases spanning the gap.